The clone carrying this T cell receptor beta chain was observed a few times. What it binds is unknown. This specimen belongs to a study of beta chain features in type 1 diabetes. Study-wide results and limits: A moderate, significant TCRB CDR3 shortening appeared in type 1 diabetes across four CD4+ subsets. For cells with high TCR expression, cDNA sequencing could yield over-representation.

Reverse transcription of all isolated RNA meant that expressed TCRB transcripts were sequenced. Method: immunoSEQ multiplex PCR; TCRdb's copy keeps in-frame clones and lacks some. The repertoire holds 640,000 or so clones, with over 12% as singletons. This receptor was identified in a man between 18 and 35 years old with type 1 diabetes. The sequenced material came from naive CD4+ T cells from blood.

For the CDR3, the DNA is TGTGCCTGGAGCAAGGGGGTGAATCAGCCCCAGCATTTT. The encoded protein is CAWSKGVNQPQHF. V and J are TRBV30 and TRBJ1-5; TRBD1 is a possible D gene (6 bases). The germline V gene has CDR1 GTSNPN and CDR2 SVGIG (reference sequence). The CDR3 totals 13 residues. Trimming shortened V by 3 bases and J by 4 bases, and 10 bases separated the two germline ends.